This paragraph reports one T cell receptor beta chain. This specimen comes from a study of blood T cell repertoires in COVID-19. On the study more broadly: The United States, Italy and Spain were the sources of the acute and convalescent COVID-19 samples. Sample material is recorded as cDNA or gDNA derived from T cells, B-cell-depleted T cells, or PBMCs.

Sequenced by immunoSEQ multiplex PCR; TCRdb stores in-frame clones only, minus some. Of some 70,000 clones in the sample, around 89% were seen once. After removal of 6 bases from V and 3 bases from J, the junction contained 4 bases not matched to a gene. Germline CDR1 is ENHRY and CDR2 is SYGVKD. The length of the CDR3 is 13 residues. This chain joins TRBV10-3 and TRBJ2-5; the match to TRBD2 covers 7 bases. The clonotype originates from a woman in her seventies with acute or convalescent COVID-19. Source material: peripheral blood. The CDR3 region is CAISALAEETQYF. Here the CDR3 DNA reads TGTGCCATCAGCGCCCTAGCGGAAGAGACCCAGTACTTC.